This T cell receptor (beta chain) was identified in a study of shared clonotypes between healthy human individuals (dated by TCRdb to the early 2020s). Regarding the research as a whole: The cohort comprised a couple of women and a few men aged 18 to 49 years. For each donor, CD4 naive and CD4 memory were each given three plates, CD8 naive was given two plates, and CD8 memory was given one plate. The study deeply sequenced blood TCR repertoires of several healthy adults to estimate repertoire size and the extent of clonotype sharing between individuals. Libraries were prepared and TCR repertoires were sequenced by different laboratories using diverse techniques, in order to increase sequencing depth and limit assay-specific biases. Each donor's leukapheresis produced roughly between about 0.85 and 10 billion PBMCs.

Using the deep immunoSEQ assay, multiplex PCR amplified TCR CDR3 regions from genomic DNA. Genomic DNA extracted from each cell subset was distributed evenly over all wells of several immunoSEQ 96-well plates, and each plate served as one replicate. For sorted subsets, 200 to 250 ng of genomic DNA, equivalent to around 30,000 T cell genomes, went into each replicate PCR. Purified libraries were measured with a Qubit 3.0 fluorometer, size-checked on a Bioanalyzer 2100, and measured again with the KAPA Library Quantification kit. Each immunoSEQ 96-well plate was sequenced on its own single-read 150-cycle Illumina NextSeq 550 flow cell. Per the authors' processing: Because only junctional sequences without quality scores were contained in the immunoSEQ output, filtering matching that applied to full-length reads could not be performed. To assign V/J genes and CDR3, sequences were annotated against IMGT germline references using PyIR, a Python wrapper for IgBLAST v1.9. Reads were removed for weak V/J assignments (E-value above 1e-6), missing CDR3, stop codons, out-of-frame junctions, or ambiguous translated residues. V3J clonotypes were defined as sequences sharing the same inferred V gene, J gene, and CDR3 amino acid sequence. To compute the percentage overlap between repertoires, the number of shared unique clonotypes was divided by the size of the smaller repertoire. Repertoire richness was assessed with RTK rarefaction, the Chao1 estimator, and Recon v2.1 estimates of unobserved clonotypes. For all TCRbeta clonotypes obtained by the gDNA method from a few donors, generation probabilities were computed with OLGA. TCRdb obtained this table from immuneACCESS and retained in-frame rearrangements with V and J assigned. These tables miss some clones; where compared with another copy, unresolved V genes account for less than half of the shortfall, and the remainder is unexplained. The DNA gave D and trimming, while V, J and clone size come from that table. This sample comprises about 1 million clones, about 74% of them detected only once. The ten largest clones represent nearly 1.5% of the sample.

The donors were healthy, HIV-negative adults with no recently reported acute infections or vaccinations. Every donor was a Caucasian adult living in Nashville, Tennessee, USA. CD4+ T cells were enriched by magnetic negative selection, after which naive cells were positively selected on CD45RA and the negative fraction was taken as the memory subset. Blood was collected by leukapheresis, and PBMCs were isolated by Ficoll-Histopaque density gradient centrifugation and then cryopreserved in liquid nitrogen vapor phase. Purity and quantity of every magnetically sorted T cell population were checked by analytical flow cytometry. Genomic DNA was isolated from every sorted fraction and measured by UV absorbance on a Nanodrop 2000c. What the authors observed across the whole study: Higher generation probabilities were observed for clonotypes shared by all four sorted-subset donors than for non-shared clonotypes. Sampling was restricted to blood, and TCR repertoires in tissue are likely to differ from TCR repertoires in blood. Incomplete sequencing was indicated by rarefaction of sorted-subset datasets, despite the large sequencing depth. Because the study included a small number of donors, the genetic and exposure-history diversity represented was limited. Pairwise subsampling indicated that sequencing depth was expected to affect the degree of clonotype sharing among donors. Naive subsets generally had larger estimated clonotype richness than memory subsets. Sharing across a handful of donors was observed for roughly 5.4% of naive CD4, over 3% of naive CD8, 2% to 2.5% of memory CD4, and roughly 0.4% of memory CD8 clonotypes.

For this clone: No antigen is known for it. Nothing much larger sits one base from this clone, and base qualities are not available.

Including the terminal cysteine and phenylalanine, the CDR3 comprises 15 residues. Only the CDR3 region is kept as DNA, spanning 45 bases read in frame from base 1. CDR1 and CDR2 were assigned from the germline V gene (reference sequence) as SGHKS and YYEKEE. V is reduced by 3 bases and J by 0 bases, leaving a spacing of 10 bases between them. The origin of this receptor is a young man in good health. Specimen: memory CD4+ T cells sorted from blood. The label giving this sample's cell subset or site can be read as: CD45RA-negative fraction. Here the chain combines TRBV5-5 and TRBJ1-3, and possibly TRBD1, on 6 matching bases. The DNA sequence is given as TGTGCCAGCAGCTGGGGGGACACCTCTGGAAACACCATATATTTT. Its coded protein is CASSWGDTSGNTIYF.